This TCR beta chain was retrieved from a study of shared T cell receptors in the human thymus. A single count supports this clone. Germline lookup yields CDR1 LNHDA and CDR2 SQIVND (reference sequence). This CDR3 is built from 16 residues. J lost 6 bases, V lost 4 bases, and 10 bases had no gene match. The repertoire was sequenced with immunoSEQ multiplex PCR; TCRdb's copy has only in-frame clones and lacks some. This sample carries about 380,000 clones, 85% to 95% of them seen once, and the ten largest clones take around 0.018%. The chain is built from TRBV19 and TRBJ2-2; TRBD1 agrees at 8 bases. This receptor was taken from a human donor. Sequencing was carried out using thymocytes. The CDR3 spells CASSTLRTGQAGELFF. CDR3 in DNA: TGTGCCAGTAGTACCTTACGGACAGGGCAAGCCGGGGAGCTGTTTTTT.